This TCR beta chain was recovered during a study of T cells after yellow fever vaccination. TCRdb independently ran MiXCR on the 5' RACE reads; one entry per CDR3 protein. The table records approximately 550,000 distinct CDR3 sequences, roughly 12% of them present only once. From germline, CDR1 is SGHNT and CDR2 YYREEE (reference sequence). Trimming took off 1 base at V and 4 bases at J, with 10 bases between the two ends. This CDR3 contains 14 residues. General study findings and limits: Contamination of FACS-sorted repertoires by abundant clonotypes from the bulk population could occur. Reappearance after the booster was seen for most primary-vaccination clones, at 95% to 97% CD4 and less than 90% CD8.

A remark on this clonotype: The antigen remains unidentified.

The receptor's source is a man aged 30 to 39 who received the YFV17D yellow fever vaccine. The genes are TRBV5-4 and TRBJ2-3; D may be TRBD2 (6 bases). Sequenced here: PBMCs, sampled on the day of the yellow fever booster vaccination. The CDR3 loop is CASSLRGSADTQYF. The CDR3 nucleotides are TGTGCCAGCAGCTTGCGGGGGTCCGCAGATACGCAGTATTTT.